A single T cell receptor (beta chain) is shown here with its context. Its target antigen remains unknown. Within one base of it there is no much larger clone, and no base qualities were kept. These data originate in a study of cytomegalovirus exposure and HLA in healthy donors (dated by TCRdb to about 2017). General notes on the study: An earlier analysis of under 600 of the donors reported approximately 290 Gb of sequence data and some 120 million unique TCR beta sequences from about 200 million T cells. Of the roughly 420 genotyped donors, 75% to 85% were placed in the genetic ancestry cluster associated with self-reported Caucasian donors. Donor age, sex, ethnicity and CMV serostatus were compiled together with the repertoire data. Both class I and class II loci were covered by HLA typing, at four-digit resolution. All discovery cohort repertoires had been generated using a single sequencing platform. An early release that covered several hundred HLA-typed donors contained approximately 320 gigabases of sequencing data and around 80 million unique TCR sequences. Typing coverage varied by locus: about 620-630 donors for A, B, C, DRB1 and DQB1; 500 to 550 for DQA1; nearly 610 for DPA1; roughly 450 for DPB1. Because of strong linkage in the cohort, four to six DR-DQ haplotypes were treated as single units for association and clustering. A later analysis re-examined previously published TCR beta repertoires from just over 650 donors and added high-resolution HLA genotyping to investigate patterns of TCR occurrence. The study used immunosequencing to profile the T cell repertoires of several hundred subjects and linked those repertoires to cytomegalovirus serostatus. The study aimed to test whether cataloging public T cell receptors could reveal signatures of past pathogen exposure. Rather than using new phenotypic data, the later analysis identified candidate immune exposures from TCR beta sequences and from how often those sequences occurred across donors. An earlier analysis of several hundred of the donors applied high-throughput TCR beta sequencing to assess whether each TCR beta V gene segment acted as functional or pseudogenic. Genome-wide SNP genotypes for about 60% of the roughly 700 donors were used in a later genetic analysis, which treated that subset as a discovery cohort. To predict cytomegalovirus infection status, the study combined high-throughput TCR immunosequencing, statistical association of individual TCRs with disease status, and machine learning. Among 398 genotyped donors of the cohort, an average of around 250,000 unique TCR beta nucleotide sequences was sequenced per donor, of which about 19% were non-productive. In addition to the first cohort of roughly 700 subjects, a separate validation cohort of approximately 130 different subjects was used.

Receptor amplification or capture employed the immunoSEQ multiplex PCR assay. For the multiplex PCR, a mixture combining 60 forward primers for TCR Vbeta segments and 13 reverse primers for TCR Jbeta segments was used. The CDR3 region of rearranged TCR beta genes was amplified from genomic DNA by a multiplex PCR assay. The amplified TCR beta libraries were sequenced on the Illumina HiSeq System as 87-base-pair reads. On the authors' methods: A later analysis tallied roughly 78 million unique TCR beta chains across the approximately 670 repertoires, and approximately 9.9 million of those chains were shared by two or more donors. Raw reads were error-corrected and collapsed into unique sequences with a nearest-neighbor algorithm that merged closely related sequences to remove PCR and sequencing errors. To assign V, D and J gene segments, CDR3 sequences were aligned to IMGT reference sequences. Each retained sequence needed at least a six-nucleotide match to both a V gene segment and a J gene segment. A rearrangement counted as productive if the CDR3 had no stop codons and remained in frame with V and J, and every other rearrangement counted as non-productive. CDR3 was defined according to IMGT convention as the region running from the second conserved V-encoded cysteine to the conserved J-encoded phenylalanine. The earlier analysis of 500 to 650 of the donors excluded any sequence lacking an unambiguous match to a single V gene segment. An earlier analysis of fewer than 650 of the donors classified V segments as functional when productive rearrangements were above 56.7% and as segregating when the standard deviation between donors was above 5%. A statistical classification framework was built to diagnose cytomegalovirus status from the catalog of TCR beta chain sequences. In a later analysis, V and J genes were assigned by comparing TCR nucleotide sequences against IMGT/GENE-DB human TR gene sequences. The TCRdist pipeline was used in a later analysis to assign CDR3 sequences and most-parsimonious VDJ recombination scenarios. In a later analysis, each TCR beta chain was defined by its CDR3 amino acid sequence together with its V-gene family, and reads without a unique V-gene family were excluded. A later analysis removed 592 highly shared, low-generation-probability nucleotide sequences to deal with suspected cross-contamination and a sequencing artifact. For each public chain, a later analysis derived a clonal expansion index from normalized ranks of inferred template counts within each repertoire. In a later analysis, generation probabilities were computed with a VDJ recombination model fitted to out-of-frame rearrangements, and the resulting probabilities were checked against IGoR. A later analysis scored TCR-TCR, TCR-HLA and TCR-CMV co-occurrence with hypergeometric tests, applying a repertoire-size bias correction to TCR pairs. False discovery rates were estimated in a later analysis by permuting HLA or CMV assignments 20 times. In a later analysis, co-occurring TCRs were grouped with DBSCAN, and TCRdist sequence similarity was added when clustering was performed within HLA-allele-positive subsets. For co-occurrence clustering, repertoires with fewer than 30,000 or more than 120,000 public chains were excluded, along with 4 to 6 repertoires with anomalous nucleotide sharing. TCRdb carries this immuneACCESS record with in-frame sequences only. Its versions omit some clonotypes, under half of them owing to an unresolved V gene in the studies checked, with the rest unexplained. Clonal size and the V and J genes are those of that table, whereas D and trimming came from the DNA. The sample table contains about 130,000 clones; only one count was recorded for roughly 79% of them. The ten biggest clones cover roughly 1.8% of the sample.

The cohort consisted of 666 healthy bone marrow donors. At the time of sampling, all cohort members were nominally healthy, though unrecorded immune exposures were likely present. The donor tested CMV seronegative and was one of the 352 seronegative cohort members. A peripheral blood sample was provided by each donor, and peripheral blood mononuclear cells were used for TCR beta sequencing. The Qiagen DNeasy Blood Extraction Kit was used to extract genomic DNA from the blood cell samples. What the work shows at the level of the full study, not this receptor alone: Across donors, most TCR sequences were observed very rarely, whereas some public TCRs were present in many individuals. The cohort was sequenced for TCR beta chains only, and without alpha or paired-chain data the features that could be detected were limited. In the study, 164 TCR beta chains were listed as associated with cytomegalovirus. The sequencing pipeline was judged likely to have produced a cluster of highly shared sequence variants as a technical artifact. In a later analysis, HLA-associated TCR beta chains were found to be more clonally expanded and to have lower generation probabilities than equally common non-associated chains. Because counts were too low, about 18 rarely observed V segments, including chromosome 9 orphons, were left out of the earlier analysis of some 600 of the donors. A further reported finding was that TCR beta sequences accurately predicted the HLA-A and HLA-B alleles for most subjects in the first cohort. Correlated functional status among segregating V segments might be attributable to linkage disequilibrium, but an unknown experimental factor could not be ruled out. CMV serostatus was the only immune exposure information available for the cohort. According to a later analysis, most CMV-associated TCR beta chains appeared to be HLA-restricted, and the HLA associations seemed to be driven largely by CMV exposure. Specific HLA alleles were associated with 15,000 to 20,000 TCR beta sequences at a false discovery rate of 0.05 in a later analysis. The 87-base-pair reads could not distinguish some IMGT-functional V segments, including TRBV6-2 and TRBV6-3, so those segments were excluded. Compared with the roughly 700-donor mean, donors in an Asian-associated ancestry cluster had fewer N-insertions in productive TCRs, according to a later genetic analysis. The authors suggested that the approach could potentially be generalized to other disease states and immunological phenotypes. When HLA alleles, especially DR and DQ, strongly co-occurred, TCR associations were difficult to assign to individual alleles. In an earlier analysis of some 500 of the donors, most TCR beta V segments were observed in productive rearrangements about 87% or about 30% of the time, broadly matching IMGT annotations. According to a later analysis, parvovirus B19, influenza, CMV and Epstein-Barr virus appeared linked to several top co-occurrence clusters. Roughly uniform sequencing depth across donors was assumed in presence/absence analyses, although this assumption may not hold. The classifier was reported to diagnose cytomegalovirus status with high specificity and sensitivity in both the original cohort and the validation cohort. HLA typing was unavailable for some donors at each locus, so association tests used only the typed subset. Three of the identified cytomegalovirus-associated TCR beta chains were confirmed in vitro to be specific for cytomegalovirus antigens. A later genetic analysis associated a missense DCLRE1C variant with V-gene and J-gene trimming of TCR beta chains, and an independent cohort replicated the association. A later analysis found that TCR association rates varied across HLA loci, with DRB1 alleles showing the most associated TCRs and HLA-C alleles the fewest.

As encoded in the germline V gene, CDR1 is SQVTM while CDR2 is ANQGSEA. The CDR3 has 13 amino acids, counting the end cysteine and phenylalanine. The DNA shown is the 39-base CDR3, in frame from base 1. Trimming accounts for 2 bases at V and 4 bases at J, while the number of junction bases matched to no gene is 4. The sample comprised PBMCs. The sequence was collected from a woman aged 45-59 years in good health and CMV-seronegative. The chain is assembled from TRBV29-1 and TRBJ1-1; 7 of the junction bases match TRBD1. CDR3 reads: CSVERGGGTEAFF. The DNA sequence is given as TGCAGCGTTGAAAGAGGGGGCGGCACTGAAGCTTTCTTT. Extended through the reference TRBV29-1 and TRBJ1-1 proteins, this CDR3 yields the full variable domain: SAVISQKPSRDICQRGTSLTIQCQVDSQVTMMFWYRQQPGQSLTLIATANQGSEATYESGFVIDKFPISRPNLTFSTLTVSNMSPEDSSIYLCSVERGGGTEAFFGQGTRLTVV.